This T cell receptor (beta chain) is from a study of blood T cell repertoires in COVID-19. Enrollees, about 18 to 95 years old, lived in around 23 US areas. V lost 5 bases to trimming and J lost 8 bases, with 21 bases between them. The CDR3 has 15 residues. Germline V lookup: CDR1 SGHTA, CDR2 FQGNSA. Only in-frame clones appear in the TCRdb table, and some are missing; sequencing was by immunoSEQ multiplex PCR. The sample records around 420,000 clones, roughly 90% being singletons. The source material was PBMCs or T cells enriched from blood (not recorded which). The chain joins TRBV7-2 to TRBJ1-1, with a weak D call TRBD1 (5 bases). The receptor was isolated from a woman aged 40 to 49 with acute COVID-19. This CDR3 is CASSLAIGRVGEAFF. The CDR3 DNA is TGTGCCAGCAGCCTGGCTATCGGCAGGGTAGGGGAAGCTTTCTTT.